These 31 T cell receptor beta chains were sequenced from one sample in a study of graft-versus-host responses after intestinal transplantation. Assay used: immunoSEQ multiplex PCR; TCRdb lists only in-frame clones, some missing. The data hold about 63,000 clones, with 89% observed a single time. Processed graft tissue released its intraepithelial and lamina propria lymphocytes. The material sequenced was ileum tissue, taken less than 400 days after transplant. The source is a human patient who received an intestinal transplant, so some T cells may come from the graft donor.

This clone was found a few times. J is TRBJ2-2 and V is TRBV11-1, with 10 bases matching TRBD2. V shed 6 bases and J 5 bases; nucleotides not matched to a gene: 15. The CDR3 is 18 amino acids. CDR1 is SGHAT, CDR2 FQDESV, per germline (reference sequence). For the CDR3, the DNA is TGTGCCAGCAGGGACCTGATCGATCTAGCGGGAGTTACCGGGGAGCTGTTTTTT. This gives the protein CASRDLIDLAGVTGELFF.

The V gene is TRBV9, the J gene TRBJ2-1; D is undetermined. Trimming shortened V by 0 bases and J by 8 bases, and 9 bases separated the two germline ends. Germline lookup yields CDR1 SGDLS and CDR2 YYNGEE. The CDR3 runs 13 residues. The CDR3 nucleotides read TGTGCCAGCAGCGTAGCTAGTTTCGATGAGCAGTTCTTC. Translation: CASSVASFDEQFF.

The chain uses TRBV7-6 and TRBJ1-4; D remains unclear. The CDR3 runs to 15 residues. Germline V gene data show CDR1 as SGHVS and CDR2 as FNYEAQ. V lost 1 base and J 7 bases, leaving 13 bases between the germline ends. CDR3 DNA: TGTGCCAGCAGCTTAGGGGTTGAGGTGCTTGAAAAACTGTTTTTT. Its translation: CASSLGVEVLEKLFF.

The gene calls are TRBV25-1 and TRBJ1-1; D remains unclear. With 1 base removed from V and 7 bases from J, the gap between germline ends came to 13 bases. The CDR3 runs 14 residues. Germline CDR1 MGHDK, CDR2 SYGVNS. CDR3 bases: TGTGCCAGCAGTGAATTACTCTCCGGGGATGAAGCTTTCTTT. It specifies CASSELLSGDEAFF.

This clone is termed medium-sized. This rearrangement joins TRBV9 to TRBJ1-3; 10 bases line up with TRBD1. With V trimmed by 3 bases and J by 8 bases, 8 bases remained unmatched. The CDR3 is 15 residues long. Germline lookup yields CDR1 SGDLS and CDR2 YYNGEE. The chain's CDR3 is CASSAWDRGVDTIYF. CDR3 bases: TGTGCCAGCAGCGCCTGGGACAGGGGTGTGGACACCATATATTTT.

The chain joins TRBV6-5 to TRBJ1-4; 7 nucleotides agree with TRBD1. Germline V gene sequence: CDR1 MNHEY, CDR2 SVGAGI. CDR3 length: 15 residues. V shed 8 bases, J shed 6 bases, and the junction held 12 bases outside the gene matches. CDR3 sequence: CASSETGAGDEKLFF. In DNA form, the CDR3 reads TGTGCCAGCTCGGAAACAGGGGCGGGGGATGAAAAACTGTTTTTT.

This chain connects TRBV9 to TRBJ1-2; D might be TRBD1 (5 bases). Germline V CDR1 and CDR2: SGDLS, YYNGEE. This CDR3 comprises 13 residues. V lost 0 bases and J lost 7, with 10 bases in between. CDR3 sequence reads: CASSVATTAGYTF. For the CDR3, the DNA is TGTGCCAGCAGCGTAGCTACGACAGCTGGCTACACCTTC.

The V and J genes are TRBV7-6 and TRBJ2-2, with D possibly matching TRBD2 (6 bases). With 5 bases removed from V and 5 bases from J, the gap between germline ends came to 18 bases. Germline CDR1 and CDR2: SGHVS and FNYEAQ. The CDR3 is 16 amino acids. CDR3 nucleotides: TGTGCCAGCAGCCCGCTAGTCGGGGGAACGACCGGGGAGCTGTTTTTT. Its protein product is CASSPLVGGTTGELFF.

As to this clone: Additional DNA sequences in this sample encode the identical CDR3. The chain links TRBV6-6 to TRBJ1-1; no clear D gene. This CDR3 has 13 amino acids. Germline loops: CDR1 MNHNY, CDR2 SVGAGI (reference sequence). V lost 7 bases and J 4 bases, leaving 13 bases between the germline ends. Here the CDR3 reads CASTVTGFTEAFF. The CDR3 region has the DNA TGTGCCAGCACCGTTACGGGTTTCACTGAAGCTTTCTTT.

The gene calls are TRBV7-3 and TRBJ2-1, with D possibly being TRBD2 (5 bases). Deletions cut 5 bases from V and 4 bases from J, with 9 bases between. The CDR3 consists of 13 residues. Germline V gives CDR1 SGHTA, CDR2 FQGTGA. CDR3 protein: CASSPPGYNEQFF. Written as DNA, the CDR3 is TGTGCCAGCAGCCCTCCGGGGTACAATGAGCAGTTCTTC.

The chain combines TRBV6-6 with TRBJ1-2, with a tentative D call TRBD1 (6 bases). Germline V gene data show CDR1 as MNHNY and CDR2 as SVGAGI (reference sequence). This CDR3 comprises 14 residues. V dropped 5 bases and J dropped 4 bases, with 14 bases sitting between them. CDR3 coding DNA: TGTGCCAGCAGTATGGTTCAGGGGAGCTATGGCTACACCTTC. Protein sequence: CASSMVQGSYGYTF.

The J gene is TRBJ2-2, the V gene TRBV7-9; no firm D call. The CDR3 consists of 13 residues. CDR1 is SEHNR, CDR2 FQNEAQ, per germline (reference sequence). V was trimmed by 1 base and J by 4 bases, leaving 4 bases between them. The CDR3 protein is CASSLVTTGELFF. The CDR3 nucleotides read TGTGCCAGCAGCTTAGTTACCACCGGGGAGCTGTTTTTT.

This rearrangement joins TRBV2 to TRBJ2-1, with 9 positions matching TRBD2. The CDR3 runs 15 residues. Trimming took 4 bases from V and 9 from J; bases not matched to a gene: 10. From germline, CDR1 is SNHLY and CDR2 FYNNEI. CDR3 sequence reads: CASSGGGRDKGEQFF. DNA for the CDR3: TGTGCCAGCAGTGGAGGCGGGAGGGATAAGGGTGAGCAGTTCTTC.

The chain couples TRBV30 to TRBJ2-3; no definite D call. CDR3 length equals 12 residues. Germline CDR1 is GTSNPN and CDR2 is SVGIG (reference sequence). Between the trimmed V and J ends, which lost 0 bases and 5 bases, there was a span of 6 bases. CDR3 nucleotide sequence: TGTGCCTGGAGTGTTTTTGAAGATACGCAGTATTTT. Its translation is CAWSVFEDTQYF.

This sequence joins TRBV15 and TRBJ2-1; TRBD2 matches 8 bases. This CDR3 has 15 residues. Germline V gene sequence: CDR1 LNHNV, CDR2 YYDKDF (reference sequence). V was pared by 0 bases and J by 4 bases, with 2 bases of the junction left unmatched. The CDR3 reads CATSREPSGYNEQFF. The DNA for the CDR3 is TGTGCCACCAGCAGAGAGCCTAGCGGGTACAATGAGCAGTTCTTC.

The chain joins TRBV5-4 to TRBJ2-7; perhaps TRBD2 as D (7 bases). The CDR3 is 15 residues long. V was pared by 1 base and J by 2 bases, with 13 bases between. Germline values: CDR1 SGHNT, CDR2 YYREEE (reference sequence). DNA for the CDR3: TGTGCCAGCAGCTTGTCTGCCGGGGGGCCCTACGAGCAGTACTTC. Translating gives CASSLSAGGPYEQYF.

The chain couples TRBV4-1 to TRBJ1-1, with TRBD1 as a possible D gene (6 bases). CDR1 MGHRA and CDR2 YSYEKL come from the germline V gene. V was shortened by 8 bases and J by 1 base, with 14 bases between the two germline ends. There are 14 residues in the CDR3. The CDR3 is CASGPLTGNTEAFF. DNA of the CDR3: TGCGCCAGCGGTCCTTTGACAGGGAACACTGAAGCTTTCTTT.

This chain connects TRBV6-5 to TRBJ2-1; possibly TRBD2 for D (7 bases). Trimming stripped 2 bases from V and 7 bases from J, with 12 bases between. The CDR3 has 14 residues. Germline loops: CDR1 MNHEY, CDR2 SVGAGI. For the CDR3, the DNA is TGTGCCAGCAGTTACGGCGGGGGCACGAATGAGCAGTTCTTC. It yields the protein CASSYGGGTNEQFF.

The V gene is TRBV11-2, the J gene TRBJ2-1; possible D gene TRBD1, 6 bases. CDR3 length equals 14 residues. With 2 bases removed from V and 4 bases from J, the gap between germline ends came to 9 bases. CDR1 is SGHAT, CDR2 FQNNGV, per germline. The CDR3 protein is CASSLLTGYNEQFF. The CDR3 DNA is TGTGCCAGCAGCTTACTGACAGGTTACAATGAGCAGTTCTTC.

The V and J genes are TRBV14 and TRBJ1-2, with D perhaps matching TRBD1 (6 bases). Trimming took off 4 bases at V and 5 bases at J, with 11 bases between the two ends. CDR1 is SGHDN, CDR2 FVKESK, per germline. The CDR3 has 13 residues. CDR3 amino acids: CASSRQTGYGYTF. The CDR3 bases are TGTGCCAGCAGCCGACAAACAGGGTATGGCTACACCTTC. The full variable domain, completed using reference TRBV14 and TRBJ1-2, is EAGVTQFPSHSVIEKGQTVTLRCDPISGHDNLYWYRRVMGKEIKFLLHFVKESKQDESGMPNNRFLAERTGGTYSTLKVQPAELEDSGVYFCASSRQTGYGYTFGSGTRLTVV.

The chain employs TRBV7-2 and TRBJ2-2; D possibly corresponds to TRBD1 (6 bases). V was shortened by 1 base and J by 4 bases, with 7 bases between the two germline ends. The CDR3 consists of 14 residues. Per the germline V gene, CDR1 is SGHTA and CDR2 is FQGNSA. The CDR3 DNA sequence: TGTGCCAGCAGCTTAGGACAGGTCACCGGGGAGCTGTTTTTT. It yields the protein CASSLGQVTGELFF.

The chain joins TRBV6-5 to TRBJ1-2; the D is unclear. CDR3 length: 13 amino acids. The V and J ends lost 6 bases and 2 bases respectively, with 10 bases between them. Germline V lookup: CDR1 MNHEY, CDR2 SVGAGI. DNA of the CDR3: TGTGCCAGCAGCCAGGAGCGGAACTATGGCTACACCTTC. Protein product: CASSQERNYGYTF.

This rearrangement joins TRBV6-1 to TRBJ2-3; 10 nucleotides line up with TRBD2. Germline V CDR1 and CDR2: MNHNS, SASEGT. V lost 6 bases, J lost 1 base, and 4 bases stayed unmatched. This CDR3 comprises 15 residues. The CDR3 sequence: CASSAGTSGTDTQYF. CDR3 DNA sequence: TGTGCCAGCAGCGCCGGGACTAGCGGCACAGATACGCAGTATTTT.

V and J are TRBV5-1 and TRBJ1-1; D might be TRBD1 (6 bases). CDR1 is SGHRS and CDR2 is YFSETQ in the germline V gene. The length of the CDR3 is 13 residues. Trimming pared 4 bases from V and 1 base from J, leaving 8 bases between. CDR3: CASSVQGNTEAFF. CDR3 in DNA: TGCGCCAGCAGCGTACAGGGGAACACTGAAGCTTTCTTT.

The rearrangement uses TRBV5-6 and TRBJ2-5; 9 bases match TRBD1. The germline V gene has CDR1 SGHDT and CDR2 YYEEEE. Trimming cost V 6 bases and J 5 bases; bases outside gene matches: 8. This CDR3 has 14 residues. The CDR3 sequence: CASTRDRVTETQYF. The CDR3 region has the DNA TGTGCCAGCACCCGGGACAGGGTTACGGAGACCCAGTACTTC.

V is TRBV6-5 and J is TRBJ2-7; D possibly corresponds to TRBD2 (6 bases). Germline V gene lookup returns CDR1 MNHEY and CDR2 SVGAGI. The V gene lost 8 bases and the J gene lost 6 bases, with 17 bases spanning the gap. The CDR3 consists of 13 residues. The CDR3 DNA reads as TGTGCCAGCTACCGGGACTCCCGCTCCGAGCAGTACTTC. Residues: CASYRDSRSEQYF.

This clone was found a few times. The chain combines TRBV28 with TRBJ1-2; D might be TRBD1 (5 bases). Germline V gives CDR1 MDHEN, CDR2 SYDVKM. The germline V and J ends were trimmed by 7 bases and 4 bases, with 13 bases remaining between them. The CDR3 spans 13 residues. In DNA form, the CDR3 reads TGTGCCAGCACCCCCTCCGGGGCCTATGGCTACACCTTC. Translating gives CASTPSGAYGYTF.

The chain uses TRBV15 and TRBJ2-7; D is unresolved. V lost 5 bases, J lost 4 bases, and 9 bases lay in between. CDR1 and CDR2 (germline): LNHNV, YYDKDF (reference sequence). The CDR3 runs to 12 residues. CDR3 coding DNA: TGTGCCACCAGCGACGATATGTACGAGCAGTACTTC. Protein sequence: CATSDDMYEQYF. Looking up the rest from reference TRBV15 and TRBJ2-7 gives the full variable domain: DAMVIQNPRYQVTQFGKPVTLSCSQTLNHNVMYWYQQKSSQAPKLLFHYYDKDFNNEADTPDNFQSRRPNTSFCFLDIRSPGLGDTAMYLCATSDDMYEQYFGPGTRLTVT.

The chain has TRBV30 and TRBJ1-1, with D unresolved. The CDR3 is 18 amino acids. Germline V gene lookup returns CDR1 GTSNPN and CDR2 SVGIG (reference sequence). V shed 0 bases and J shed 5 bases, with 25 bases lying between them. CDR3 in amino acids: CAWSVRIRERTPWTEAFF. The CDR3, as DNA: TGTGCCTGGAGTGTACGAATAAGAGAGCGCACCCCATGGACTGAAGCTTTCTTT.

This clone occurred once. This sequence joins TRBV9 and TRBJ2-3, with TRBD1 matching 8 bases. V lost 3 bases, J lost 3 bases, and 3 bases stayed unmatched. CDR1 is SGDLS, CDR2 YYNGEE, per germline. This CDR3 is built from 14 residues. The CDR3 reads CASSGRDRTDTQYF. CDR3 coding DNA: TGTGCCAGCAGCGGGAGGGACAGGACAGATACGCAGTATTTT.

As concerns this clone: The junction departs from the called germline gene at one end, perhaps through a read error. V usage is TRBV7-7 and J usage is TRBJ2-3, with TRBD2 matching 10 bases. Germline V gene sequence: CDR1 SSHAT, CDR2 FNYEAQ (reference sequence). CDR3 length: 16 amino acids. The CDR3 coding sequence is TGTGCTAGCAGCTTAGTAGCGGGAGGATCGGCAGATACGCAGTATTTT. Its protein is CASSLVAGGSADTQYF. Combining the CDR3 with reference TRBV7-7 and TRBJ2-3 gives the whole variable domain GAGVSQSPRYKVTKRGQDVTLRCDPISSHATLYWYQQALGQGPEFLTYFNYEAQPDKSGLPSDRFSAERPEGSISTLTIQRTEQRDSAMYRCASSLVAGGSADTQYFGPGTRLTVL.